This record looks at one TCR beta chain sequence and its context. It was with a sample-barcoded 5' primer and a J-beta primer mix that a second PCR of about 6 to 11 cycles was run. The authors tagged each cDNA molecule using a template-switch adaptor with 12 random nucleotides. TCRdb fed the 5' RACE reads into MiXCR, producing one record per CDR3 protein. The sample yields hundreds of thousands of distinct CDR3 sequences, approximately 40% seen once. Isolation per sample recovered at least 7 million PBMCs. This sample was taken from a study of blood T cells in healthy people across ages. The germline CDR1 and CDR2 sequences are SQVTM and ANQGSEA. V was shortened by 7 bases and J by 0 bases, with 37 bases between the two germline ends. CDR3 length: 22 residues.

This clonotype originated in a man older than 75 in good health. This chain connects TRBV29-1 to TRBJ2-1, with D possibly called TRBD1 or TRBD2 (7 bases each). Sequenced: blood. In nucleotides, the CDR3 is TGCAGCGCCAACAGGGGCGATACAGCGGGATCATTTTTACAGTCCTCCTACAATGAGCAGTTCTTC. The encoded protein is CSANRGDTAGSFLQSSYNEQFF.